Described below is a single TCR beta chain sequence and its context. The data stem from a study of T cell changes during pregnancy in multiple sclerosis. The length of the CDR3 is 17 residues. Germline assignment: CDR1 SGHDT and CDR2 YYEEEE. With 1 base clipped from V and 5 bases from J, the junction kept 10 bases outside the gene matches. Here immunoSEQ multiplex PCR was the method, and the copy in TCRdb shows in-frame clones only, minus some. In the table there are about 32,000 clones, about nine tenths of which are singletons. This chain connects TRBV5-6 to TRBJ2-2; 8 positions agree with TRBD2. The TCR sequence derives from a female donor in good health, enrolled as a control in a pregnancy study. Sequenced here: CD4+ T cells from peripheral blood mononuclear cells, sampled after pregnancy. The CDR3 loop reads CASSLRVAGTPTGELFF. As DNA, the CDR3 is TGTGCCAGCAGCTTGAGGGTAGCGGGAACACCAACCGGGGAGCTGTTTTTT.